This T cell receptor beta chain was captured in a study of OX40 agonist ivuxolimab in advanced cancers. Turning to the study itself: Patients undergoing dose escalation presented with hepatocellular carcinoma, melanoma, renal cell or head and neck cancer.

Germline CDR1 reads SGHTA; CDR2 reads FQGNSA. This CDR3 is 12 amino acids long. Trimming removed 1 base at V and 8 bases at J, with 8 bases between. Assay: immunoSEQ multiplex PCR; the TCRdb copy retains only in-frame clones and omits some. The table shows about 71,000 clones, with roughly 86% occurring only once. General study points: Blood T cells, both CD4+ and CD8+, expanded clonally by week 6 at 0.1 to 3.0 mg/kg. Relative to CD4+ cells, CD8+ T cells on average had more expanded clones.

Concerning this clone: Its antigen is not known.

The origin of this receptor is an adult with an advanced solid tumor such as melanoma, head and neck, liver or kidney cancer. The rearrangement uses TRBV7-2 and TRBJ1-2; D uncertain. The starting material was CD4+ or CD8+ T cells sorted from blood, obtained in a trial of the OX40 agonist ivuxolimab. The CDR3 loop reads CASSLDSRGYTF. As DNA, the CDR3 is TGTGCCAGCAGCTTAGACAGCCGAGGCTACACCTTC.